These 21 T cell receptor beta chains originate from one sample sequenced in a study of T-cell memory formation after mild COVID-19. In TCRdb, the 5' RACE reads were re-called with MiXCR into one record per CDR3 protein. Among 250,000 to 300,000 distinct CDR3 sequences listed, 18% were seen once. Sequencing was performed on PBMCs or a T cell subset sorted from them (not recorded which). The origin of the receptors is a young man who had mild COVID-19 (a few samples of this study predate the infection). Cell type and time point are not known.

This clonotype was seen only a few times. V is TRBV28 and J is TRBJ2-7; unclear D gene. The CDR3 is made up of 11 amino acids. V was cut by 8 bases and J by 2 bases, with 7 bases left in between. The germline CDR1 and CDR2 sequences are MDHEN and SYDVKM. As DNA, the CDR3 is TGTGCCAGCGGGTCCCCCTACGAGCAGTACGTC. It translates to CASGSPYEQYV.

The CDR3 DNA sequence: TGTGCTAGTGGTTTCGGGCGGGGCTCCTACGAGCAGTACTTC. Its translation: CASGFGRGSYEQYF. The chain employs TRBV12-5 and TRBJ2-7; D perhaps matches TRBD2 (6 bases). The CDR3 length is 14 residues. Deletions cut 3 bases from V and 0 bases from J, with 9 bases between. Germline-derived CDR1 and CDR2 are LGHNT and FRNRAP.

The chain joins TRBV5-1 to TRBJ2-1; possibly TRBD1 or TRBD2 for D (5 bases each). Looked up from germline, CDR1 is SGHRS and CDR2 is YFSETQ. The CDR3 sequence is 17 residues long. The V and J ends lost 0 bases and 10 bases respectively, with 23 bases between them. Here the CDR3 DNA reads TGCGCCAGCAGCTTGGCCCCGACTCGGGACGGGATGGGAGAGCAGTTCTTC. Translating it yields CASSLAPTRDGMGEQFF.

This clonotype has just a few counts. CDR3 coding DNA: TGTGCCAGCAGCCCAGTACAGGGGGGACCCTATGGCTACACCTTC. Translation: CASSPVQGGPYGYTF. The chain combines TRBV11-2 with TRBJ1-2; TRBD1 agrees at 8 bases. The CDR3 loop spans 15 amino acids. The V gene's germline CDR1 is SGHAT and CDR2 FQNNGV. The V gene end was trimmed by 5 bases and the J gene end by 4 bases; junction bases not matched to a gene: 9.

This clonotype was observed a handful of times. The CDR3 DNA is TGTGCCAGCAGCTTTGGGTATGTCAGCAATCAGCCCCAGCATTTT. Protein product: CASSFGYVSNQPQHF. The chain uses TRBV7-8 and TRBJ1-5; no definite D call. The germline V gene has CDR1 SGHVS and CDR2 FQNEAQ. The CDR3 has 15 residues. V was cut by 3 bases and J by 1 base, with 10 bases left in between.

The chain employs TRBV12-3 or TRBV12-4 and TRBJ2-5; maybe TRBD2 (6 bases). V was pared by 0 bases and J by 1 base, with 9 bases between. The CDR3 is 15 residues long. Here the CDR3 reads CASSLALGGQETQYF. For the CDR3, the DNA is TGTGCCAGCAGTTTAGCGCTCGGGGGCCAAGAGACCCAGTACTTC.

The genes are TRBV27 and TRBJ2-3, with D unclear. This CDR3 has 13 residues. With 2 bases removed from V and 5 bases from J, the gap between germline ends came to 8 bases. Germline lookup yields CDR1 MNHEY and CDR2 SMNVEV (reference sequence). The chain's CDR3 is CASSLPFQDTQYF. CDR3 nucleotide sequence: TGTGCCAGCAGTTTACCGTTCCAAGATACGCAGTATTTT.

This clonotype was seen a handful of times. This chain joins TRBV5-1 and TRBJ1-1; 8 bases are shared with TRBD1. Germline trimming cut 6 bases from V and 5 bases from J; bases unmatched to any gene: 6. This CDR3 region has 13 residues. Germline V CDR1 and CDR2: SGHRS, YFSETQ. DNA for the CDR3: TGCGCCAGCACCCGACAGGGGAGTACTGAAGCTTTCTTT. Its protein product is CASTRQGSTEAFF.

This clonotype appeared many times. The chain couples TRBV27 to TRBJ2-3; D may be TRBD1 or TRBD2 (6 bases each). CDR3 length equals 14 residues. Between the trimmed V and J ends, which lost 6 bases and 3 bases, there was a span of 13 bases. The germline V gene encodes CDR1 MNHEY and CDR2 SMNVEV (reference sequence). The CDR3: CASSHGGLTDTQYF. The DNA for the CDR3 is TGTGCCAGCAGCCATGGGGGGCTAACAGATACGCAGTATTTT.

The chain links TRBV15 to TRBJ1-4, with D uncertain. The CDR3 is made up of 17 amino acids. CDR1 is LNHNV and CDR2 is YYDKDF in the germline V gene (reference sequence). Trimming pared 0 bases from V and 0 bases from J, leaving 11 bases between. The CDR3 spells CATSRDALSATNEKLFF. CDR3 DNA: TGTGCCACCAGCAGAGATGCCCTGAGTGCAACTAATGAAAAACTGTTTTTT.

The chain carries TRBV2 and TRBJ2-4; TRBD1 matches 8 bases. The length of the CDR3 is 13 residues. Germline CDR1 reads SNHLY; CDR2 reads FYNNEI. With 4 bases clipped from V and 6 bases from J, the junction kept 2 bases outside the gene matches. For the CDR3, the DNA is TGTGCCAGCAGTGTACAGGGGGGAAACATTCAGTACTTC. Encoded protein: CASSVQGGNIQYF.

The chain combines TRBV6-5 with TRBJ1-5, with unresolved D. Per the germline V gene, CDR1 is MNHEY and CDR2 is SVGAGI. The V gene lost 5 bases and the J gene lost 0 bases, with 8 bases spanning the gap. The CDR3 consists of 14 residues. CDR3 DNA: TGTGCCAGCAGTCCGACCGATAGCAATCAGCCCCAGCATTTT. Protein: CASSPTDSNQPQHF.

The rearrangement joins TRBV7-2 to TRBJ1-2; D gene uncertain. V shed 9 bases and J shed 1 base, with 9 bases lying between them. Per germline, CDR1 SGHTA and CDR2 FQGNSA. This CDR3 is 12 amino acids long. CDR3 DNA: TGTGCCAGTCGTCCGGGTAACTATGGCTACACCTTC. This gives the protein CASRPGNYGYTF.

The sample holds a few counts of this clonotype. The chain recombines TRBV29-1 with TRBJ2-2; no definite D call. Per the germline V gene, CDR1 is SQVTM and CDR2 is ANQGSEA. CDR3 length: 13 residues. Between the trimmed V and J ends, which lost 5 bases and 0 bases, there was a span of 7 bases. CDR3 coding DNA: TGCAGCGTTTGGTGGGCGAACACCGGGGAGCTGTTTTTT. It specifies CSVWWANTGELFF.

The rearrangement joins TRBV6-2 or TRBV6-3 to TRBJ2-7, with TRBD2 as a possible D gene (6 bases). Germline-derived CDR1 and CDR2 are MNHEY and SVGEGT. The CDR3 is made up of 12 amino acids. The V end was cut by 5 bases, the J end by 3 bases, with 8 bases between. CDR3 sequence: CASSPGDYEQYF. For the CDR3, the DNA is TGTGCCAGCAGTCCGGGGGACTACGAGCAGTACTTC.

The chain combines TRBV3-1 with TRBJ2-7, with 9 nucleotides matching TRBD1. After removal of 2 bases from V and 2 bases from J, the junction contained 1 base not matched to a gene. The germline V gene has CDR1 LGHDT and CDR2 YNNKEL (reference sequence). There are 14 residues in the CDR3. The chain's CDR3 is CASSQTGGAYEQYF. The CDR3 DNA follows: TGTGCCAGCAGCCAAACAGGGGGCGCCTACGAGCAGTACTTC.

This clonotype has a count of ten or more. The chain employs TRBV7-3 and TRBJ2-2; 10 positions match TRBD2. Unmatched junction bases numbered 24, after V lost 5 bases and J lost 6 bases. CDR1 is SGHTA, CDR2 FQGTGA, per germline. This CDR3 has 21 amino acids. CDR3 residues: CASSPLPPSGGRGGTAGELFF. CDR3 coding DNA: TGTGCCAGCAGCCCCCTACCCCCTAGCGGGGGCCGAGGAGGGACCGCCGGGGAGCTGTTTTTT.

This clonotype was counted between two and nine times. CDR3 protein: CATSRGLAGAYEQYV. The CDR3 region has the DNA TGTGCCACCAGCAGGGGACTAGCGGGGGCCTACGAGCAGTACGTC. The chain links TRBV15 to TRBJ2-7; 14 positions agree with TRBD2. Looked up from germline, CDR1 is LNHNV and CDR2 is YYDKDF (reference sequence). The CDR3 spans 15 residues. Trimming at V came to 3 bases and at J to 2 bases, leaving 0 bases not matched to a gene.

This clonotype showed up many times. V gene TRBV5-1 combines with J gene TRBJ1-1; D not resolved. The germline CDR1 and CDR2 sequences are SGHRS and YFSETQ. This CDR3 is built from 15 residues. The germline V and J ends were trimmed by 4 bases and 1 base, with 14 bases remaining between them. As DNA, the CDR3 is TGCGCCAGCAGCCCAGCCGTTCTGGGGAACACTGAAGCTTTCTTT. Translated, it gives CASSPAVLGNTEAFF.

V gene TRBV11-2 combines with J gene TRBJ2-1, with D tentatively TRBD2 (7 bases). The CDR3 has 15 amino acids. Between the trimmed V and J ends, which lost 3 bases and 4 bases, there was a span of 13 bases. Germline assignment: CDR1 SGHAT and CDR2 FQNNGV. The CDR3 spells CASSFWGGPYNEQFF. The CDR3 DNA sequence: TGTGCCAGCAGCTTCTGGGGGGGGCCTTACAATGAGCAGTTCTTC.

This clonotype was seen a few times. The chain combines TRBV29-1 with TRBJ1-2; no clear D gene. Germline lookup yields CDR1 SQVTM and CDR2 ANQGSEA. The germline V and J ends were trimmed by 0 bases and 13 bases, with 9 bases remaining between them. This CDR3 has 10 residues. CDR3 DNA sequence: TGCAGCGTTGAAGATGAGCCCTGCACCTTC. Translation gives CSVEDEPCTF.